This T cell receptor (beta chain) came from a study of T cells in Graves' hyperthyroidism and ophthalmopathy. This clonotype was observed a few times. The CDR3 regions of TCR beta were amplified from RNA transcripts. The TCR CDR3 was amplified in a first-round RT-PCR using the HTBI primer set. TCRdb re-called the multiplex PCR reads with MiXCR, one entry per CDR3 protein. The repertoire holds hundreds of thousands of distinct CDR3 sequences, 11% to 15% seen once, with more than 8.5% in the top ten. CDR3 length: 17 residues. In germline, CDR1 is SGHTA, CDR2 FQGNSA. Between the trimmed V and J ends, which lost 1 base and 1 base, there was a span of 11 bases.

This TCR was sampled from a woman younger than 30 with Graves' hyperthyroidism. The sequenced sample consisted of blood. This chain joins TRBV7-2 and TRBJ2-6; D is ambiguous. CDR3 nucleotide sequence: TGTGCCAGCAGCTTAGTATCCCTAGGGTCTGGGGCCAACGTCCTGACTTTC. As protein: CASSLVSLGSGANVLTF.